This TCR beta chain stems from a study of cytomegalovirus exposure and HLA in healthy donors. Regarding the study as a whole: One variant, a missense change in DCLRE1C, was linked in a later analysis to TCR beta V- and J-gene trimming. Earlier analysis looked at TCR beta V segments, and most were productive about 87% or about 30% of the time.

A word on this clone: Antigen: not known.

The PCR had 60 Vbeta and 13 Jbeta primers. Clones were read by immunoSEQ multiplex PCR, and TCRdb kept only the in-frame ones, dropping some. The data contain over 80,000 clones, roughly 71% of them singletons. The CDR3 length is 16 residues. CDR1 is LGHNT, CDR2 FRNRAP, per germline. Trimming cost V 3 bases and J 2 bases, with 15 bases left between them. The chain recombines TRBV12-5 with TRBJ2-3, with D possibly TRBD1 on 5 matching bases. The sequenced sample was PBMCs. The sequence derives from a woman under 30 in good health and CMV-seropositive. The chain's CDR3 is CASGLGATDHTDTQYF. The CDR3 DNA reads TGTGCTAGTGGTTTAGGGGCGACAGACCACACAGATACGCAGTATTTT.